A single sample gave rise to the 14 T cell receptor beta chains below, sequenced in a study of metastatic and nonmetastatic thyroid tumors (dated by TCRdb to the early 2020s). None of the patients had been given any treatment before thyroid surgery. Receptor amplification or capture employed PCR. TCRdb names Illumina HiSeq 4000 as the instrument used. Using fastp trimming at Q25 and MiXCR clonotype assembly, TCRdb reanalyzed the public sequencing data and kept in-frame beta chains. The sample includes thousands of clones, with about 30% observed a single time. About 14% of the sample is in the top ten clones. Sequenced: adjacent normal tissue. These receptors were collected from a female donor with papillary thyroid cancer or a benign thyroid nodule (not recorded which). Some clones in this sample may be carry-over from other donors' samples.

A few counts support this clone. This sequence joins TRBV6-1 and TRBJ2-2; 13 bases line up with TRBD2. Trimming cost V 11 bases and J 7 bases; bases outside gene matches: 10. This CDR3 is 15 amino acids long. The germline V gene encodes CDR1 MNHNS and CDR2 SASEGT. CDR3 in amino acids: CAGSGTSGIIGELFF. The CDR3 nucleotides read TGTGCCGGCTCCGGGACTAGCGGGATTATCGGGGAGCTGTTTTTT.

A word on this clone: The limits of the CDR3 on the DNA are not certain, so only TCRdb's listed CDR3 is given. J is TRBJ2-1 and V is TRBV7-4; the table's D call TRBD1 went unverified against the DNA. Germline-derived CDR1 and CDR2 are SGHVT and SQSDAQ. The CDR3 is 20 residues long, counting both termini. This CDR3 is CASMGSETQYFGPGSNEQFF.

V and J are TRBV4-1 and TRBJ2-5; D not resolved. Germline V CDR1 and CDR2: MGHRA, YSYEKL. The V end lost 4 bases, the J end lost 4 bases, and 10 bases lay between the germline ends. The CDR3 spans 13 residues. CDR3 sequence: CASSPPRVETQYF. CDR3 bases: TGCGCCAGCAGCCCCCCTCGGGTAGAGACCCAGTACTTC.

This clone was seen only a few times. Other DNA sequences of this sample code for an identical CDR3. The V and J genes are TRBV27 and TRBJ1-2, with TRBD1 as a possible D gene (6 bases). The CDR3 totals 16 residues. Trimming cost V 5 bases and J 5 bases, with 21 bases left between them. Germline V gives CDR1 MNHEY, CDR2 SMNVEV (reference sequence). CDR3 in amino acids: CASSPEGGRSAYGYTF. The CDR3 DNA sequence: TGTGCCAGCAGTCCAGAGGGGGGGCGCTCGGCATATGGCTACACCTTC.

This clone is deemed medium-sized (0.01 to 0.1%). For the CDR3, the DNA is TGTGCCAGCAGCTTCCAGGCTGAAGCTTTCTTT. Amino acids: CASSFQAEAFF. V is TRBV13 and J is TRBJ1-1; D unclear. Germline assignment: CDR1 PRHDT and CDR2 FYEKMQ (reference sequence). Trimming cost V 3 bases and J 6 bases, with 5 bases left between them. The CDR3 is 11 residues long.

This rearrangement joins TRBV29-1 to TRBJ2-1; 7 bases are shared with TRBD2. The trim removed 3 bases at V and 7 bases at J, leaving 12 bases unmatched. The CDR3 covers 15 residues. Germline V gene lookup returns CDR1 SQVTM and CDR2 ANQGSEA. The CDR3 sequence: CSVDGEGESRNEQFF. CDR3 in DNA: TGCAGCGTTGATGGGGAGGGAGAAAGTAGAAATGAGCAGTTCTTC.

The V gene is TRBV20-1, the J gene TRBJ2-1; TRBD2 agrees at 8 bases. CDR1 and CDR2 from the germline V gene are DFQATT and SNEGSKA (reference sequence). The length of the CDR3 is 14 residues. The V gene end was trimmed by 3 bases and the J gene end by 2 bases; junction bases not matched to a gene: 3. The CDR3 reads CSASREGTYNEQFF. The CDR3 DNA reads as TGCAGTGCTAGTCGGGAGGGCACCTACAATGAGCAGTTCTTC.

This chain links TRBV20-1 with TRBJ1-1; 9 bases line up with TRBD1. The germline V gene encodes CDR1 DFQATT and CDR2 SNEGSKA (reference sequence). CDR3 length equals 15 residues. The trim removed 2 bases at V and 1 base at J, leaving 5 bases unmatched. The chain's CDR3 is CSARRGQGTNTEAFF. CDR3 sequence (DNA): TGCAGTGCTAGACGGGGACAGGGAACGAACACTGAAGCTTTCTTT.

This clone is termed medium-sized (0.01 to 0.1%). The chain joins TRBV19 to TRBJ1-4, with 9 bases that match TRBD1. Looked up from germline, CDR1 is LNHDA and CDR2 is SQIVND (reference sequence). The CDR3 covers 15 residues. The J segment lost 8 bases and the V segment lost 6 bases, leaving 10 bases of the junction unmatched. As DNA, the CDR3 is TGTGCCAGTAGGGAATTGGACAGGGGCGAGGAAAAACTGTTTTTT. Residues: CASRELDRGEEKLFF.

This chain connects TRBV11-1 to TRBJ2-7; 11 bases line up with TRBD1. After removal of 5 bases from V and 2 bases from J, the junction contained 11 bases not matched to a gene. The germline gives CDR1 SGHAT, CDR2 FQDESV (reference sequence). The CDR3 runs 17 residues. CDR3 sequence reads: CASSRTGGAGIAYEQYF. The CDR3 DNA follows: TGTGCCAGCAGCCGGACAGGGGGCGCGGGAATCGCCTACGAGCAGTACTTC.

This clone qualifies as large. The chain employs TRBV11-3 and TRBJ2-2, with D perhaps matching TRBD1 or TRBD2 (5 bases each). The CDR3 length is 14 residues. CDR1 and CDR2 (germline): SGHNT, YENEEA. The V end was cut by 6 bases, the J end by 2 bases, with 10 bases between. The CDR3 loop reads CASRRDVNTGELFF. CDR3 nucleotide sequence: TGTGCCAGCAGACGGGACGTCAACACCGGGGAGCTGTTTTTT.

In the case of this clone: One end of the junction does not line up with germline, which may come from a read error. This sequence joins TRBV12-3 or TRBV12-4 and TRBJ1-2, with 9 bases fitting TRBD1. This CDR3 is built from 15 residues. CDR3 in amino acids: CDSSKRPTGGYGYTF. The CDR3 bases are TGTGACAGCAGCAAACGACCGACAGGGGGGTATGGCTACACCTTC.

The chain carries TRBV9 and TRBJ2-2; possible D gene TRBD1, 6 bases. Per germline, CDR1 SGDLS and CDR2 YYNGEE. The CDR3 spans 13 residues. The V end lost 7 bases, the J end lost 6 bases, and 13 bases lay between the germline ends. CDR3 region: CASSKGEPGELFF. The DNA for the CDR3 is TGTGCCAGCTCAAAGGGGGAGCCCGGGGAGCTGTTTTTT.

The V gene is TRBV20-1, the J gene TRBJ2-5, with a tentative D call TRBD1 (5 bases). The germline V gene encodes CDR1 DFQATT and CDR2 SNEGSKA (reference sequence). The CDR3 consists of 14 residues. The germline V and J ends were trimmed by 3 bases and 2 bases, with 13 bases remaining between them. CDR3 DNA sequence: TGCAGTGCTAGCGTACGAGACAGACAAGAGACCCAGTACTTC. This codes for CSASVRDRQETQYF.